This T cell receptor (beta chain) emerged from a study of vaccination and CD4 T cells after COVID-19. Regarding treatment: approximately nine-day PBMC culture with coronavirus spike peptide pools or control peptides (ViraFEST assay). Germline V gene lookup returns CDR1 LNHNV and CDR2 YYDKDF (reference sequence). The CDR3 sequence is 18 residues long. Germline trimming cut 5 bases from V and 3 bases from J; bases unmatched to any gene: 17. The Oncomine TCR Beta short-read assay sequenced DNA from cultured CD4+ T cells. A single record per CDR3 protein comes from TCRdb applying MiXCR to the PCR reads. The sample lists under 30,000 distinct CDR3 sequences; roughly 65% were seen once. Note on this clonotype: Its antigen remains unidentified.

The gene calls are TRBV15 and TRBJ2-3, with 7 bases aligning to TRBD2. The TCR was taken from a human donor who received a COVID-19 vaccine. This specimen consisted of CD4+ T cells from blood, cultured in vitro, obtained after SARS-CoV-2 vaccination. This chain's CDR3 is CATSPTTRLAWVTDTQYF. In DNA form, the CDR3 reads TGTGCCACCAGCCCTACTACAAGACTAGCATGGGTTACAGATACGCAGTATTTT.